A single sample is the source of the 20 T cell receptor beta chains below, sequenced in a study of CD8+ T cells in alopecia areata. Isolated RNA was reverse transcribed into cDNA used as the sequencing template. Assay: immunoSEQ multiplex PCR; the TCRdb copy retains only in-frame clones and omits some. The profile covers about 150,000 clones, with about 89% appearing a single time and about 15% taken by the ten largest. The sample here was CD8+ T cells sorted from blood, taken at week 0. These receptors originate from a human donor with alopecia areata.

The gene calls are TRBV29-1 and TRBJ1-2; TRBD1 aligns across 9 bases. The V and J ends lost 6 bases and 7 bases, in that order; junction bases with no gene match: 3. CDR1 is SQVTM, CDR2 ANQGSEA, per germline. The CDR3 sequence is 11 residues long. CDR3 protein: CSVGTGLGYTF. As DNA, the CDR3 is TGCAGCGTCGGGACAGGGCTTGGCTACACCTTC. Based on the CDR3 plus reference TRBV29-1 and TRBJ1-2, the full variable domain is SAVISQKPSRDICQRGTSLTIQCQVDSQVTMMFWYRQQPGQSLTLIATANQGSEATYESGFVIDKFPISRPNLTFSTLTVSNMSPEDSSIYLCSVGTGLGYTFGSGTRLTVV.

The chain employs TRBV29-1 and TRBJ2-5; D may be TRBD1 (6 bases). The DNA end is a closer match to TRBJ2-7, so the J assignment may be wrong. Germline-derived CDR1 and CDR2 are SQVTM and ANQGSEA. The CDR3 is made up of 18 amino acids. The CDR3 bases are TGCAGCGTTGTGGGGGCCGAAGGGACACGGGGACCTACCTACGAGCAGTACTTC. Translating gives CSVVGAEGTRGPTYEQYF.

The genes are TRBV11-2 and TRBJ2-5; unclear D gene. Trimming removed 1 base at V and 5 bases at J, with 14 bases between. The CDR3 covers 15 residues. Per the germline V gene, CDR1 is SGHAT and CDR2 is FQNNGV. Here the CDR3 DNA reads TGTGCCAGCAGCTTAGGGGCAACGCTCGCGGAGACCCAGTACTTC. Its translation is CASSLGATLAETQYF.

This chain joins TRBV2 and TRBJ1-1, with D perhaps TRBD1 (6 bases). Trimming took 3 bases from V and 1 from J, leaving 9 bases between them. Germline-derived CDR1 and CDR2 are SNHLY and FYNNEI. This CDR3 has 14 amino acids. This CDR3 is CASSEPDRNTEAFF. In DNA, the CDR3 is TGTGCCAGCAGTGAGCCGGACAGGAACACTGAAGCTTTCTTT.

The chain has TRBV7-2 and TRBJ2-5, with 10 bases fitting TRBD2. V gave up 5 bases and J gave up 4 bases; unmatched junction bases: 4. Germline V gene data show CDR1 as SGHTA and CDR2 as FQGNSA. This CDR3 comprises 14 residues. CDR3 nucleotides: TGTGCCAGCAGCCTCCGGACTAGCGGAGAGACCCAGTACTTC. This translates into CASSLRTSGETQYF.

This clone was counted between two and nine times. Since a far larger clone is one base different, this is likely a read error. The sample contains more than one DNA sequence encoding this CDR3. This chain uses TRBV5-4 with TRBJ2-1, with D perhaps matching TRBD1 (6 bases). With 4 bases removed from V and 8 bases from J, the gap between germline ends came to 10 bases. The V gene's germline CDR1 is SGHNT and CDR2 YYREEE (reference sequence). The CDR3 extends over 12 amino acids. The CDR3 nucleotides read TGTGCCAGCAGCCAAGAGGGGGATGAGCAGTTCTTC. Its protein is CASSQEGDEQFF.

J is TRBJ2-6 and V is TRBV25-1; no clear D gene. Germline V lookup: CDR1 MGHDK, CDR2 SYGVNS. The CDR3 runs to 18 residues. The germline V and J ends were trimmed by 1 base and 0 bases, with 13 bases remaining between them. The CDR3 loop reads CASSESFPGISGANVLTF. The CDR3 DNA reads TGTGCCAGCAGTGAATCCTTCCCTGGGATCTCTGGGGCCAACGTCCTGACTTTC.

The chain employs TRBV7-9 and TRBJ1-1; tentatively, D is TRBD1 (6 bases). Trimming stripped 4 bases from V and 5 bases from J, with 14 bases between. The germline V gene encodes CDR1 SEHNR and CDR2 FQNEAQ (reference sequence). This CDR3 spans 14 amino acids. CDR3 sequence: CASSSLQGGTEAFF. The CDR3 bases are TGTGCCAGCAGCTCTCTACAGGGAGGTACTGAAGCTTTCTTT.

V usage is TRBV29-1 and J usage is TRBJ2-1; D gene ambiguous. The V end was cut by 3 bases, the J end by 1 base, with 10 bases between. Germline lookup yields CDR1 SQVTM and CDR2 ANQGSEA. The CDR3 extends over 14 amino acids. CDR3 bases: TGCAGCGTTGACTCAGAGACATCCTACAATGAGCAGTTCTTC. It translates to CSVDSETSYNEQFF.

CDR3 sequence reads: CASTGDTEAFF. In nucleotides, the CDR3 is TGTGCCAGCACGGGGGACACTGAAGCTTTCTTT. This rearrangement joins TRBV6-6 to TRBJ1-1, with a weak D call TRBD1 (5 bases). CDR3 size: 11 residues. V shed 7 bases and J shed 3 bases, with 6 bases lying between them. Looked up from germline, CDR1 is MNHNY and CDR2 is SVGAGI (reference sequence).

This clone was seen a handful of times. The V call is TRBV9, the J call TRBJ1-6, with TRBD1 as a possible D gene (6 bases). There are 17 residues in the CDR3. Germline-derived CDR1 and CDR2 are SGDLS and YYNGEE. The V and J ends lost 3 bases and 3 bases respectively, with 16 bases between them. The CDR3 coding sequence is TGTGCCAGCAGCGCCGGGACACAGGGAGGCTATAATTCACCCCTCCACTTT. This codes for CASSAGTQGGYNSPLHF.

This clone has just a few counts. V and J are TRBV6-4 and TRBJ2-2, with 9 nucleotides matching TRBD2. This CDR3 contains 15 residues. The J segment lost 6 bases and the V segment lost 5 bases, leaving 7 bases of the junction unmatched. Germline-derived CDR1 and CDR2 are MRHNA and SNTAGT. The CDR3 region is CASSSGRTAPGELFF. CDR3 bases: TGTGCCAGCAGTAGCGGGAGGACCGCCCCCGGGGAGCTGTTTTTT.

CDR3: CASSLELAASTDTQYF. The CDR3 DNA reads as TGCGCCAGCAGCTTGGAACTAGCGGCGAGCACAGATACGCAGTATTTT. The chain is built from TRBV5-1 and TRBJ2-3, with TRBD2 matching 8 bases. From germline, CDR1 is SGHRS and CDR2 YFSETQ. Losses at the gene ends were 0 bases for V and 0 bases for J; bases not matched to a gene: 3. CDR3 length: 16 residues.

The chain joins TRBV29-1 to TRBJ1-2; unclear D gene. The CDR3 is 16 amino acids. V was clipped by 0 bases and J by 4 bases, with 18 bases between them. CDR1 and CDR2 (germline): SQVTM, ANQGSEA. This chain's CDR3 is CSVEDPLQIRVYGYTF. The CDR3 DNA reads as TGCAGCGTTGAAGATCCGCTCCAGATAAGAGTCTATGGCTACACCTTC.

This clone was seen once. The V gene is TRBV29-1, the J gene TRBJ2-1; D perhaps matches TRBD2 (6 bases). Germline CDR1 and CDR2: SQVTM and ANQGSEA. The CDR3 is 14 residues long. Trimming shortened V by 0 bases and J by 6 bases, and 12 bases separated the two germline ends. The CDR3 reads CSVEDSGQGNEQFF. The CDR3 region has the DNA TGCAGCGTTGAAGACAGCGGGCAGGGCAATGAGCAGTTCTTC.

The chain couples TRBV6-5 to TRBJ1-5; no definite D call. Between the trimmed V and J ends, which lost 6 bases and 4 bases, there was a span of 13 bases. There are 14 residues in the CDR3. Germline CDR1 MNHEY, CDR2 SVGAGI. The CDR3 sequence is CASRGPGWNQPQHF. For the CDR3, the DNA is TGTGCCAGCAGGGGCCCGGGATGGAATCAGCCCCAGCATTTT.

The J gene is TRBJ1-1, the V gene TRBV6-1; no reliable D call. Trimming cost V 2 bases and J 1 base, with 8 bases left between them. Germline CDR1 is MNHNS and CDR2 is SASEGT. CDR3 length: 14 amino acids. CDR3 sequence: CASSERVENTEAFF. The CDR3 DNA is TGTGCCAGCAGTGAAAGGGTGGAGAACACTGAAGCTTTCTTT.

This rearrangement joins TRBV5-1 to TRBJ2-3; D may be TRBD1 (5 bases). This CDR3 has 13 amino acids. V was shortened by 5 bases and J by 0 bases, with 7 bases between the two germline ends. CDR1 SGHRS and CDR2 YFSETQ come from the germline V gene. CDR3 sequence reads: CASRQDSTDTQYF. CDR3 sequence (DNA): TGCGCCAGCAGACAGGATAGCACAGATACGCAGTATTTT.

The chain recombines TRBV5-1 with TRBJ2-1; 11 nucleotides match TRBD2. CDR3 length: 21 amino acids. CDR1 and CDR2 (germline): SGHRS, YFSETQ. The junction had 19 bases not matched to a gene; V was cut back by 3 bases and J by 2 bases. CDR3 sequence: CASSSADPTSGSLFAYNEQFF. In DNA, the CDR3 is TGCGCCAGCAGCTCGGCCGATCCTACTAGCGGGAGTTTATTTGCCTACAATGAGCAGTTCTTC.

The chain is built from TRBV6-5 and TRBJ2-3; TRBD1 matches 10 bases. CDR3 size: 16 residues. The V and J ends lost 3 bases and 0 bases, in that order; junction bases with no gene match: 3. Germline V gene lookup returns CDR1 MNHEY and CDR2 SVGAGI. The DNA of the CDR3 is TGTGCCAGCAGTTATCGGACAGGGGGAAGCACAGATACGCAGTATTTT. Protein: CASSYRTGGSTDTQYF.